These 24 T cell receptor beta chains were sequenced from one sample in a study of blood T cell repertoires in COVID-19 (dated by TCRdb to the early 2020s). Library generation was performed with the immunoSEQ multiplex PCR assay. In its TCRdb copy, this immuneACCESS table keeps in-frame sequences only and misses some clones. Where compared with another copy, unresolved V genes explain less than half of these, and the others have no known cause. This sample is represented by about 280,000 clones; roughly 86% of them were singletons. 0.8% to 1% of the sample is taken by the ten largest. Sequences were obtained from PBMCs or T cells enriched from blood (not recorded which). These receptors were taken from a woman aged 25 to 39 who had recovered from COVID-19.

V usage is TRBV19 and J usage is TRBJ2-2; 10 nucleotides line up with TRBD2. Germline loops: CDR1 LNHDA, CDR2 SQIVND (reference sequence). The V segment lost 6 bases and the J segment 6 bases; nucleotides outside the gene matches: 4. The CDR3 totals 14 residues. The CDR3 is CASRSSGRAGELFF. In DNA form, the CDR3 reads TGTGCCAGTAGGTCCAGCGGGAGGGCCGGGGAGCTGTTTTTT. The whole variable domain, filled in from reference TRBV19 and TRBJ2-2, reads DGGITQSPKYLFRKEGQNVTLSCEQNLNHDAMYWYRQDPGQGLRLIYYSQIVNDFQKGDIAEGYSVSREKKESFPLTVTSAQKNPTAFYLCASRSSGRAGELFFGEGSRLTVL.

The chain has TRBV28 and TRBJ1-4; 8 bases align to TRBD1. Germline V lookup: CDR1 MDHEN, CDR2 SYDVKM. This CDR3 is built from 17 residues. The junction had 16 bases not matched to a gene; V was cut back by 6 bases and J by 7 bases. CDR3 nucleotides: TGTGCCAGCAGCGGACAGGGCTTTAATCGTCTCGGTGAAAAACTGTTTTTT. It translates to CASSGQGFNRLGEKLFF.

This chain joins TRBV6-5 and TRBJ2-4; 8 bases match TRBD2. Per germline, CDR1 MNHEY and CDR2 SVGAGI. The CDR3 loop spans 14 amino acids. Trimming cost V 6 bases and J 4 bases; bases outside gene matches: 5. CDR3 coding DNA: TGTGCCAGCAGCTCTACTAGCGGAAAAAACATTCAGTACTTC. Translating it yields CASSSTSGKNIQYF.

The V gene is TRBV4-3, the J gene TRBJ2-7; 11 nucleotides align to TRBD1. V lost 2 bases and J lost 6; bases outside the gene matches: 6. Germline values: CDR1 LGHNA, CDR2 YSLEER. The CDR3 is made up of 15 amino acids. The CDR3 protein is CASSQFGQGAGEQYF. CDR3 DNA sequence: TGCGCCAGCAGCCAATTTGGACAGGGGGCTGGCGAGCAGTACTTC.

This clone was seen just once. The chain is built from TRBV5-1 and TRBJ1-2, with 8 nucleotides matching TRBD1. Germline CDR1 is SGHRS and CDR2 is YFSETQ. The CDR3 loop spans 15 amino acids. After removal of 4 bases from V and 2 bases from J, the junction contained 7 bases not matched to a gene. In DNA form, the CDR3 reads TGCGCCAGCAGCCTAGGACAGGGCGAAAACTATGGCTACACCTTC. This codes for CASSLGQGENYGYTF.

This rearrangement joins TRBV7-6 to TRBJ2-3, with TRBD2 matching 7 bases. V lost 2 bases to trimming and J lost 4 bases; unmatched junction nucleotides: 9. The CDR3 contains 16 residues. The V gene's germline CDR1 is SGHVS and CDR2 FNYEAQ. In DNA, the CDR3 is TGTGCCAGCAGCTTAAGGGCGGGAGTAAGCTCAGATACGCAGTATTTT. This encodes CASSLRAGVSSDTQYF.

This clone was observed a single time. V and J are TRBV27 and TRBJ2-7; 11 bases fit TRBD2. Germline V gene sequence: CDR1 MNHEY, CDR2 SMNVEV (reference sequence). J was trimmed by 4 bases and V by 8 bases; bases with no gene match: 13. The CDR3 contains 16 residues. CDR3: CASSLRGASGRYEQYF. In DNA, the CDR3 is TGTGCCAGCTCACTCCGCGGGGCTAGCGGGAGGTACGAGCAGTACTTC.

The chain combines TRBV30 with TRBJ1-4; 8 bases line up with TRBD1. The CDR3 is 13 amino acids. The germline CDR1 and CDR2 sequences are GTSNPN and SVGIG (reference sequence). The V segment lost 5 bases and the J segment 6 bases; nucleotides outside the gene matches: 5. The CDR3 loop reads CAWGQGYHEKLFF. The CDR3 nucleotides are TGTGCCTGGGGACAGGGTTATCATGAAAAACTGTTTTTT.

This chain uses TRBV12-3 or TRBV12-4 with TRBJ1-4, with D uncertain. The CDR3 extends over 11 amino acids. The V end was cut by 6 bases, the J end by 7 bases, with 6 bases between. Here the CDR3 DNA reads TGTGCCAGCAGGGTAGCTGAAAAACTGTTTTTT. Its protein product is CASRVAEKLFF.

The rearrangement uses TRBV7-2 and TRBJ2-5; possibly TRBD2 for D (5 bases). V was clipped by 6 bases and J by 4 bases, with 15 bases between them. The germline V gene has CDR1 SGHTA and CDR2 FQGNSA. The CDR3 runs to 14 residues. The CDR3 DNA reads TGTGCCAGCAGTTCACTAGTTATCGGAGAGACCCAGTACTTC. Residues: CASSSLVIGETQYF.

The V gene is TRBV4-1, the J gene TRBJ2-3; TRBD2 aligns across 7 bases. With V trimmed by 1 base and J by 2 bases, 6 bases remained unmatched. The germline V gene encodes CDR1 MGHRA and CDR2 YSYEKL. The CDR3 loop spans 16 amino acids. CDR3 protein: CASSQAPGGNTDTQYF. The CDR3 nucleotides are TGCGCCAGCAGCCAAGCTCCGGGGGGAAACACAGATACGCAGTATTTT.

This chain connects TRBV5-1 to TRBJ2-2, with D unresolved. The V end lost 0 bases, the J end lost 2 bases, and 8 bases lay between the germline ends. Germline assignment: CDR1 SGHRS and CDR2 YFSETQ. CDR3 length: 15 residues. CDR3 residues: CASSLGTDNTGELFF. CDR3 sequence (DNA): TGCGCCAGCAGCTTGGGAACAGATAACACCGGGGAGCTGTTTTTT.

The chain links TRBV9 to TRBJ2-2; 8 nucleotides align to TRBD2. Germline V lookup: CDR1 SGDLS, CDR2 YYNGEE. V lost 0 bases to trimming and J lost 4 bases; unmatched junction nucleotides: 8. The CDR3 totals 17 residues. This chain's CDR3 is CASSVGSGGHSTGELFF. In DNA, the CDR3 is TGTGCCAGCAGCGTAGGTTCGGGGGGGCATAGCACCGGGGAGCTGTTTTTT.

The V and J genes are TRBV13 and TRBJ2-1, with 7 positions matching TRBD1. CDR1 and CDR2 (germline): PRHDT, FYEKMQ (reference sequence). J was trimmed by 7 bases and V by 4 bases; bases with no gene match: 25. The CDR3 is 20 amino acids. The CDR3 coding sequence is TGTGCCAGCAGCTCATGGGACAGCCGGAGAGGGAAGGCGTCTGAAAATGAGCAGTTCTTC. It translates to CASSSWDSRRGKASENEQFF.

CDR3: CASSWGGGTDTQYF. The CDR3 bases are TGTGCCAGCAGCTGGGGGGGTGGCACAGATACGCAGTATTTT. The chain employs TRBV5-4 and TRBJ2-3; 7 bases align to TRBD2. Trimming at V came to 3 bases and at J to 1 base, leaving 2 bases not matched to a gene. Germline CDR1 is SGHNT and CDR2 is YYREEE (reference sequence). CDR3 size: 14 residues.

The chain carries TRBV4-2 and TRBJ2-7; the D gene is possibly TRBD2 (6 bases). Germline V gene lookup returns CDR1 LGHNA and CDR2 YNFKEQ. The CDR3 is 15 amino acids. V gave up 1 base and J gave up 4 bases, with 14 bases separating them. Written as DNA, the CDR3 is TGTGCCAGCAGCCAAGTTTCGGGAGAACTGTACGAGCAGTACTTC. Its protein is CASSQVSGELYEQYF.

V usage is TRBV10-3 and J usage is TRBJ2-5; TRBD1 aligns across 7 bases. This CDR3 has 15 residues. V lost 2 bases to trimming and J lost 1 base; unmatched junction nucleotides: 4. CDR1 ENHRY and CDR2 SYGVKD come from the germline V gene. CDR3: CAISEAGTAQETQYF. CDR3 sequence (DNA): TGTGCCATCAGTGAGGCCGGGACAGCCCAAGAGACCCAGTACTTC.

In its sample, this clone was seen once. This chain's CDR3 is CAWSRLGQARTYF. DNA for the CDR3: TGTGCCTGGAGTAGATTAGGACAGGCGCGCACGTACTTC. The chain combines TRBV30 with TRBJ2-7, with 7 bases aligning to TRBD1. The V gene end was trimmed by 2 bases and the J gene end by 12 bases; junction bases not matched to a gene: 13. The CDR3 has 13 residues. Germline assignment: CDR1 GTSNPN and CDR2 SVGIG (reference sequence).

This clone was observed a handful of times. The V and J genes are TRBV19 and TRBJ1-3, with D possibly TRBD1 on 5 matching bases. CDR1 is LNHDA, CDR2 SQIVND, per germline (reference sequence). This CDR3 has 15 residues. V was shortened by 6 bases and J by 0 bases, with 12 bases between the two germline ends. DNA of the CDR3: TGTGCCAGTAGCCGGGACTCGAGCTCTGGAAACACCATATATTTT. This encodes CASSRDSSSGNTIYF.

The chain is built from TRBV19 and TRBJ2-5; D possibly corresponds to TRBD1 (6 bases). The CDR3 totals 15 residues. CDR1 LNHDA and CDR2 SQIVND come from the germline V gene (reference sequence). Trimming left V 5 bases short and J 3 bases short, with 16 bases between. As DNA, the CDR3 is TGTGCCAGTAGTCCTGACTGGGACAAAGAAGAGACCCAGTACTTC. Translating it yields CASSPDWDKEETQYF.

The V call is TRBV6-5, the J call TRBJ2-7; possible D gene TRBD2, 6 bases. In germline, CDR1 is MNHEY, CDR2 SVGAGI. The CDR3 totals 12 residues. The V end lost 10 bases, the J end lost 2 bases, and 12 bases lay between the germline ends. The CDR3 nucleotides read TGTGCCACCGGGGACTTTACCTACGAGCAGTACTTC. Translating it yields CATGDFTYEQYF.

The chain has TRBV18 and TRBJ2-2, with 10 bases matching TRBD2. Germline V gene data show CDR1 as KGHSH and CDR2 as LQKENI. The CDR3 is 19 amino acids. J gave up 1 base and V 8 bases, and 16 bases lay outside the gene matches. The CDR3 DNA sequence: TGTGCCAGCCCATCTAGGGGACTAGCGATGGGGGAGAACACCGGGGAGCTGTTTTTT. This codes for CASPSRGLAMGENTGELFF.

This sequence joins TRBV11-1 and TRBJ1-1; possibly TRBD1 for D (5 bases). Trimming removed 5 bases at V and 6 bases at J, with 16 bases between. The CDR3 loop spans 14 amino acids. Germline loops: CDR1 SGHAT, CDR2 FQDESV (reference sequence). CDR3 in DNA: TGTGCCAGCAGCCCCACAAGGGGTTTCGCTGAAGCTTTCTTT. Its translation is CASSPTRGFAEAFF.

V is TRBV24-1 and J is TRBJ2-7; 7 bases align to TRBD2. Trimming cost V 3 bases and J 3 bases; bases outside gene matches: 7. The CDR3 contains 15 residues. In germline, CDR1 is KGHDR, CDR2 SFDVKD. The CDR3 is CATSDGGGSRYEQYF. The CDR3 DNA sequence: TGTGCCACCAGTGATGGGGGGGGTTCTCGCTACGAGCAGTACTTC.